These 23 T cell receptor beta chains were sequenced from one sample in a study of blood T cells in healthy people across ages. Combining a sample-barcoded 5' primer with a J-beta primer mix, a second PCR ran for roughly 7 to 11 cycles. Each CDR3 protein is one row after TCRdb ran MiXCR on the 5' RACE reads. The sample has 650,000 to 1,000,000 distinct CDR3 sequences, about 34% seen once. Sequencing was done on a sample of blood. These receptors were taken from a young man in good health.

The chain combines TRBV5-6 with TRBJ1-1; D is undetermined. The CDR3 totals 16 residues. The germline V gene has CDR1 SGHDT and CDR2 YYEEEE. With 0 bases removed from V and 0 bases from J, the gap between germline ends came to 12 bases. CDR3 sequence (DNA): TGTGCCAGCAGCTTGGTTTGGACTGACATGAACACTGAAGCTTTCTTT. It is translated as CASSLVWTDMNTEAFF.

This chain links TRBV6-2 or TRBV6-3 with TRBJ2-1; TRBD2 agrees at 9 bases. CDR1 is MNHEY and CDR2 is SVGEGT in the germline V gene. The CDR3 has 18 amino acids. J gave up 6 bases and V 7 bases, and 19 bases lay outside the gene matches. The CDR3 coding sequence is TGTGCCAGCAACCGATCCGTTGATTTAGCGGGGGTTATCAATGAGCAGTTCTTC. Its protein product is CASNRSVDLAGVINEQFF.

About this clonotype itself: The junction differs from germline at one of its ends, possibly a read error. V is TRBV12-3 or TRBV12-4 and J is TRBJ2-3, with D possibly being TRBD1 or TRBD2 (5 bases each). This CDR3 is 15 amino acids long. The CDR3 nucleotides read TGTGCCAGCAGTTTAGACGGGACCCGGGCAGATACGCTGTATTTT. The encoded protein is CASSLDGTRADTLYF.

The chain couples TRBV15 to TRBJ1-2; 7 nucleotides agree with TRBD1. In germline, CDR1 is LNHNV, CDR2 YYDKDF (reference sequence). The CDR3 is 14 residues long. The V gene end was trimmed by 0 bases and the J gene end by 5 bases; junction bases not matched to a gene: 3. CDR3: CATSREGTAYGYTF. The CDR3 coding sequence is TGTGCCACCAGCAGAGAAGGGACAGCGTATGGCTACACCTTC.

This clonotype was observed a handful of times. The chain employs TRBV3-1 and TRBJ2-5, with no clear D. V was cut by 0 bases and J by 2 bases, with 10 bases left in between. CDR3 length: 15 amino acids. Germline CDR1 is LGHDT and CDR2 is YNNKEL (reference sequence). Here the CDR3 reads CASSQDPRYQETQYF. The CDR3 DNA follows: TGTGCCAGCAGCCAAGATCCCAGGTATCAAGAGACCCAGTACTTC.

This clonotype was seen ten or more times. The J gene is TRBJ2-3, the V gene TRBV12-3 or TRBV12-4, with 7 bases aligning to TRBD1. V was pared by 7 bases and J by 2 bases, with 3 bases of the junction left unmatched. The CDR3 has 13 amino acids. Here the CDR3 DNA reads TGTGCCAGCAACAGGGGTACCACAGATACGCAGTATTTT. Protein sequence: CASNRGTTDTQYF.

This clonotype has more than one count but fewer than ten. The V call is TRBV6-6, the J call TRBJ1-2; D is possibly TRBD1 (6 bases). Germline V lookup: CDR1 MNHNY, CDR2 SVGAGI (reference sequence). The CDR3 spans 16 residues. V was clipped by 0 bases and J by 7 bases, with 18 bases between them. The CDR3 region has the DNA TGTGCCAGCAGTTACTCGACGCGGGGACACGAAGGTGGCTACACCTTC. Amino acid sequence: CASSYSTRGHEGGYTF.

The CDR3 DNA reads TGTGCCATCCTCATGCCGGGACAGGGAGCCGGGGAGCTGTTTTTT. Translating gives CAILMPGQGAGELFF. This chain links TRBV10-3 with TRBJ2-2, with 9 nucleotides matching TRBD1. This CDR3 spans 15 amino acids. The ends lost 8 bases at V and 6 bases at J; junction bases unmatched: 10. Germline CDR1 is ENHRY and CDR2 is SYGVKD.

The table lists this clonotype with a few counts. The chain joins TRBV4-3 to TRBJ1-2; D gene ambiguous. This CDR3 has 16 amino acids. Germline loops: CDR1 LGHNA, CDR2 YSLEER. Trimming removed 0 bases from V and 1 base from J, with 12 bases in between. The CDR3 loop reads CASSQDLGTRNYGYTF. CDR3 DNA sequence: TGCGCCAGCAGCCAAGATCTGGGCACCCGTAACTATGGCTACACCTTC.

The rearrangement uses TRBV6-5 and TRBJ2-7; 7 bases align to TRBD2. The CDR3 contains 14 residues. V lost 3 bases, J lost 2 bases, and 4 bases stayed unmatched. The germline V gene has CDR1 MNHEY and CDR2 SVGAGI. In nucleotides, the CDR3 is TGTGCCAGCAGTTATCGGACTAGGACCTACGAGCAGTACTTC. Its protein is CASSYRTRTYEQYF.

The chain combines TRBV15 with TRBJ1-5; TRBD1 might be the D (6 bases). V lost 0 bases and J 7 bases, leaving 10 bases between the germline ends. CDR1 is LNHNV, CDR2 YYDKDF, per germline (reference sequence). The CDR3 contains 14 residues. This CDR3 is CATSRDRGGQPQHF. The CDR3 coding sequence is TGTGCCACCAGCAGAGACAGGGGAGGGCAGCCCCAGCATTTT. Full variable domain (outside the CDR3, taken from reference TRBV15 and TRBJ1-5): DAMVIQNPRYQVTQFGKPVTLSCSQTLNHNVMYWYQQKSSQAPKLLFHYYDKDFNNEADTPDNFQSRRPNTSFCFLDIRSPGLGDTAMYLCATSRDRGGQPQHFGDGTRLSIL.

This clonotype was seen a handful of times. The chain links TRBV6-2 or TRBV6-3 to TRBJ2-6; no reliable D call. The CDR3 extends over 16 amino acids. The germline CDR1 and CDR2 sequences are MNHEY and SVGEGT. Deletions cut 2 bases from V and 1 base from J, with 9 bases between. The CDR3 loop reads CASSYDGRSGANVLTF. The CDR3 coding sequence is TGTGCCAGCAGTTACGACGGCAGGTCTGGGGCCAACGTCCTGACTTTC.

This clonotype occurred a few times. This sequence joins TRBV30 and TRBJ2-7; TRBD2 is a possible D gene (7 bases). The CDR3 runs to 15 residues. The germline gives CDR1 GTSNPN, CDR2 SVGIG (reference sequence). Trimming shortened V by 3 bases and J by 1 base, and 16 bases separated the two germline ends. In nucleotides, the CDR3 is TGTGCCTGGAGCGAGGGGGGGGACTCATCCTACGAGCAGTACTTC. It is translated as CAWSEGGDSSYEQYF.

This chain uses TRBV7-2 with TRBJ1-1; tentatively, D is TRBD1 (5 bases). Germline loops: CDR1 SGHTA, CDR2 FQGNSA. Between the trimmed V and J ends, which lost 2 bases and 1 base, there was a span of 14 bases. This CDR3 comprises 16 residues. CDR3 DNA: TGTGCCAGCAGCTTAAACGGGGGTCAGTCGAACACTGAAGCTTTCTTT. Residues: CASSLNGGQSNTEAFF.

V and J are TRBV29-1 and TRBJ1-2, with D hard to call. Trimming cost V 7 bases and J 6 bases, with 12 bases left between them. There are 11 residues in the CDR3. Looked up from germline, CDR1 is SQVTM and CDR2 is ANQGSEA. The CDR3 protein is CSALVENGYTF. The DNA of the CDR3 is TGCAGCGCCCTCGTGGAAAATGGCTACACCTTC.

This chain joins TRBV29-1 and TRBJ1-2; D is possibly TRBD1 (6 bases). Trimming pared 6 bases from V and 12 bases from J, leaving 14 bases between. There are 10 residues in the CDR3. The germline V gene has CDR1 SQVTM and CDR2 ANQGSEA. CDR3 in amino acids: CSVGGRGDTF. The CDR3 DNA reads as TGCAGCGTCGGGGGCAGGGGAGACACCTTC.

Concerning this clonotype: A read error may be the cause here, since a much bigger clone is one base away. The chain has TRBV29-1 and TRBJ2-6, with D maybe TRBD2 (5 bases). The CDR3 is 14 residues long. CDR1 and CDR2 from the germline V gene are SQVTM and ANQGSEA. V gave up 0 bases and J gave up 4 bases, with 7 bases separating them. The CDR3 here is CSVEEWRGANVLTF. The CDR3 nucleotides read TGCAGCGTTGAAGAATGGAGGGGGGCCAACGTCCTGACTTTC.

In this sample, this clonotype turned up a few times. The chain combines TRBV4-3 with TRBJ2-5, with TRBD1 matching over 9 bases. The J segment lost 5 bases and the V segment lost 0 bases, leaving 7 bases of the junction unmatched. The length of the CDR3 is 16 residues. Germline CDR1 reads LGHNA; CDR2 reads YSLEER. CDR3 residues: CASSQEGTGYGETQYF. The CDR3 nucleotides are TGCGCCAGCAGCCAAGAGGGGACAGGGTATGGGGAGACCCAGTACTTC.

The V and J genes are TRBV7-3 and TRBJ2-1; 9 nucleotides line up with TRBD1. Germline V gene data show CDR1 as SGHTA and CDR2 as FQGTGA. V gave up 3 bases and J gave up 13 bases; unmatched junction bases: 13. This CDR3 is built from 15 residues. The CDR3 sequence is CASSLGTGYQETQFF. The CDR3 DNA follows: TGTGCCAGCAGCTTGGGGACAGGGTACCAAGAGACTCAGTTCTTC.

V usage is TRBV5-1 and J usage is TRBJ2-7; D might be TRBD2 (5 bases). V lost 4 bases and J lost 7, with 15 bases in between. The CDR3 spans 13 residues. Germline values: CDR1 SGHRS, CDR2 YFSETQ. In nucleotides, the CDR3 is TGCGCCAGCAGCGCAACTAGTAACCATGAGCAGTACTTC. Its translation is CASSATSNHEQYF.

This clonotype was seen only a few times. CDR3 sequence (DNA): TGCAGTGCTAGAGATATCCTAGCGGGGACCGAGCAGTACTTC. Its protein product is CSARDILAGTEQYF. This chain links TRBV20-1 with TRBJ2-7; 9 bases map to TRBD2. The CDR3 is 14 amino acids. The V segment lost 0 bases and the J segment 6 bases; nucleotides outside the gene matches: 6. The germline gives CDR1 DFQATT, CDR2 SNEGSKA (reference sequence).

Of note for this clonotype: A much larger clone differs from this one at a single base, so this may be a read error. The chain links TRBV4-1 to TRBJ2-1, with TRBD1 matching 7 bases. The J call is uncertain, as TRBJ2-7 better fits the DNA end. CDR1 MGHRA and CDR2 YSYEKL come from the germline V gene. The CDR3 runs 15 residues. In DNA form, the CDR3 reads TGCGCCAGCAGCCAAGACCCAGGGGGATACAATGAGCAGTACTTC. Translating it yields CASSQDPGGYNEQYF.

About this clonotype: A much larger clone lies one base from this, so it may be a read error. J is TRBJ1-1 and V is TRBV5-1, with a weak D call TRBD1 (5 bases). The V gene's germline CDR1 is SGHRS and CDR2 YFSETQ. The CDR3 is 13 residues long. Trimming shortened V by 5 bases and J by 5 bases, and 13 bases separated the two germline ends. For the CDR3, the DNA is TGCGCCAGCAGTTGGGACCCGGAGACTGAAGCTTTCTTT. Translation gives CASSWDPETEAFF.